The 13 T cell receptor beta chains in this list originate from one sample, sequenced in a study of early T cells in non-severe SARS-CoV-2 infection. TCRdb reprocessed the 5' RACE reads via MiXCR and lists one record per CDR3 protein. The sample has some 61,000 distinct CDR3 sequences, 8% to 13% seen once; the top ten hold just over 4.5%. Source material: whole blood. All receptors come from an adult who was a healthcare worker with PCR-confirmed SARS-CoV-2 infection or an uninfected control (not recorded which).

This clonotype was recorded at least ten times. V usage is TRBV29-1 and J usage is TRBJ2-2, with D unclear. The V end lost 7 bases, the J end lost 7 bases, and 10 bases lay between the germline ends. The germline CDR1 and CDR2 sequences are SQVTM and ANQGSEA. The CDR3 sequence is 11 residues long. This chain's CDR3 is CSARYFGELFF. As DNA, the CDR3 is TGCAGCGCTCGATACTTCGGGGAGCTGTTTTTT.

In this sample, this clonotype turned up a few times. The rearrangement uses TRBV30 and TRBJ1-3; D gene unclear. The V end was cut by 0 bases, the J end by 1 base, with 4 bases between. The CDR3 is made up of 13 amino acids. Looked up from germline, CDR1 is GTSNPN and CDR2 is SVGIG (reference sequence). The CDR3 DNA reads as TGTGCCTGGAGTGTTACTTCTGGAAACACCATATATTTT. Protein sequence: CAWSVTSGNTIYF.

The CDR3 spells CSVGTATDTQYF. In DNA form, the CDR3 reads TGCAGCGTGGGGACGGCCACAGATACGCAGTATTTT. The gene calls are TRBV29-1 and TRBJ2-3; perhaps D is TRBD1 or TRBD2 (5 bases each). V was shortened by 6 bases and J by 2 bases, with 9 bases between the two germline ends. CDR1 SQVTM and CDR2 ANQGSEA come from the germline V gene. The CDR3 length is 12 residues.

Only a few counts were recorded for this clonotype. V is TRBV7-3 and J is TRBJ2-2; D is uncertain. In germline, CDR1 is SGHTA, CDR2 FQGTGA. The CDR3 is 11 residues long. Between the trimmed V and J ends, which lost 8 bases and 7 bases, there was a span of 8 bases. The CDR3 DNA sequence: TGTGCCAGCGCTGGGCTCGGGGAGCTGTTTTTT. It is translated as CASAGLGELFF.

This clonotype turned up a few times. The rearrangement joins TRBV12-3 or TRBV12-4 to TRBJ1-5; D unclear. Between the trimmed V and J ends, which lost 4 bases and 6 bases, there was a span of 13 bases. This CDR3 comprises 14 residues. CDR3 bases: TGTGCCAGCAGTTCAACCCAGTTTGGTCAGCCCCAGCATTTT. This gives the protein CASSSTQFGQPQHF.

This clonotype was detected ten times or more. One junction end disagrees with the germline gene, perhaps due to a read error. The chain links TRBV6-5 to TRBJ1-1, with D unresolved. The CDR3 length is 15 residues. The germline gives CDR1 MNHEY, CDR2 SVGAGI. CDR3 in DNA: TGTGCCAGCAGTTATATCTGGGGAGTCAAGACTGAAGTTTTCTTT. Its translation: CASSYIWGVKTEVFF.

This chain joins TRBV4-1 and TRBJ1-6; a weak D match, TRBD1 (5 bases). The germline V gene has CDR1 MGHRA and CDR2 YSYEKL. Trimming pared 0 bases from V and 1 base from J, leaving 19 bases between. The CDR3 runs 20 residues. The CDR3 is CASSQDQGGADTSYNSPLHF. CDR3 bases: TGCGCCAGCAGCCAAGATCAGGGAGGGGCGGACACGTCCTATAATTCACCCCTCCACTTT.

J is TRBJ2-2 and V is TRBV3-1; 8 bases align to TRBD1. The CDR3 runs to 15 residues. V was pared by 4 bases and J by 3 bases, with 4 bases of the junction left unmatched. CDR1 is LGHDT, CDR2 YNNKEL, per germline (reference sequence). The CDR3 nucleotides are TGTGCCAGCAGCCCCGGGACAGGAGACACCGGGGAGCTGTTTTTT. This encodes CASSPGTGDTGELFF.

This clonotype was seen more than once but under ten times. V is TRBV7-8 and J is TRBJ2-3; D tentatively reads TRBD1 or TRBD2 (5 bases each). In germline, CDR1 is SGHVS, CDR2 FQNEAQ. The CDR3 extends over 12 amino acids. V lost 8 bases and J lost 2, with 8 bases in between. CDR3 in amino acids: CASGTYTDTQYF. CDR3 coding DNA: TGTGCCAGCGGGACCTACACAGATACGCAGTATTTT.

CDR3 coding DNA: TGCGCCAGCAGCTTGGCAGGACAGCAACTGATGGCTTTCTTT. The encoded protein is CASSLAGQQLMAFF. V and J are TRBV5-1 and TRBJ1-1; a weak D match, TRBD1 (6 bases). V was cut by 0 bases and J by 11 bases, with 17 bases left in between. This CDR3 spans 14 amino acids. Germline V CDR1 and CDR2: SGHRS, YFSETQ.

The chain has TRBV12-5 and TRBJ2-1; 9 bases line up with TRBD2. Germline V gene lookup returns CDR1 LGHNT and CDR2 FRNRAP. The V gene end was trimmed by 3 bases and the J gene end by 13 bases; junction bases not matched to a gene: 1. This CDR3 spans 11 amino acids. CDR3 sequence (DNA): TGTGCTAGTGGTTTTAGCGGGAGCCAGTTCTTC. Translation: CASGFSGSQFF.

This clonotype showed up just a few times. The chain joins TRBV7-8 to TRBJ2-3, with 12 bases lining up with TRBD2. The length of the CDR3 is 16 residues. J was trimmed by 5 bases and V by 4 bases; bases with no gene match: 7. Germline V gives CDR1 SGHVS, CDR2 FQNEAQ. In DNA form, the CDR3 reads TGTGCCAGCAGCTCCACTAGCGGGGGGACTGGAGATACGCAGTATTTT. Encoded protein: CASSSTSGGTGDTQYF.

This clonotype was observed at least ten times. The gene calls are TRBV7-2 and TRBJ1-1; D not certain. V lost 3 bases and J 1 base, leaving 9 bases between the germline ends. This CDR3 spans 14 amino acids. Germline-derived CDR1 and CDR2 are SGHTA and FQGNSA. The CDR3 is CASSFARPNTEAFF. Here the CDR3 DNA reads TGTGCCAGCAGCTTCGCTCGGCCGAACACTGAAGCTTTCTTT.